These 20 T cell receptor beta chains were all obtained from the same sample, sequenced in a study of human CD8 memory T cell subsets. TPEX cells were CCR7+ PD-1+ TIGIT+ early memory CD8+ T cells with exhausted-like traits. Making the TCR beta libraries relied on UMI-labeled 5' RACE. Reprocessing the 5' RACE reads, TCRdb reports a single entry for every CDR3 protein and omits DNA. The sample has about 6,700 distinct CDR3 sequences, and its top ten clones hold about 20%. The specimen was CD8+ T cells from PBMCs. The source of these receptors is a human donor in good health.

Measured by frequency, this clonotype is medium-sized (0.01 to 0.1%). The V and J genes are TRBV29-1 and TRBJ1-5; absent DNA, TCRdb's TRBD1 call cannot be checked. CDR1 is SQVTM, CDR2 ANQGSEA, per germline. This CDR3 has 18 residues. CDR3 in amino acids: CSVVGDGQGYYSNQPQHF.

The V and J genes are TRBV12-3 or TRBV12-4 and TRBJ1-2; TCRdb outputs TRBD1, but without DNA this stays unchecked. The CDR3 contains 13 residues. CDR3 sequence: CASKVTGNYGYTF.

This clonotype is labeled medium-sized based on frequency. The chain carries TRBV4-3 and TRBJ2-7. CDR3 length: 15 amino acids. CDR1 LGHNA and CDR2 YSLEER come from the germline V gene. CDR3 amino acids: CASSQGRSTNYEQYF.

The V call is TRBV11-2, the J call TRBJ2-4; TCRdb gives TRBD1 as the D gene, but with no DNA this cannot be confirmed. The CDR3 spans 15 residues. Germline values: CDR1 SGHAT, CDR2 FQNNGV. The CDR3 here is CASSFGSGGLNIQYF.

The J gene is TRBJ2-7, the V gene TRBV5-1; TCRdb picks TRBD1, but there is no DNA to check that call. Per the germline V gene, CDR1 is SGHRS and CDR2 is YFSETQ. CDR3 length: 12 amino acids. CDR3 loop: CASSSQGYEQYF.

This chain uses TRBV28 with TRBJ1-2; TCRdb outputs TRBD1, but without DNA this stays unchecked. CDR1 is MDHEN and CDR2 is SYDVKM in the germline V gene. The length of the CDR3 is 15 residues. CDR3: CASSKFTGHRYGYTF.

V gene TRBV7-9 combines with J gene TRBJ2-7. CDR1 is SEHNR and CDR2 is FQNEAQ in the germline V gene (reference sequence). This CDR3 spans 11 amino acids. The CDR3 is CASSVGIEQYF.

The chain is built from TRBV24-1 and TRBJ2-2; there is no DNA to check the TCRdb D call of TRBD1. Germline CDR1 is KGHDR and CDR2 is SFDVKD. This CDR3 comprises 18 residues. CDR3 residues: CATSDLPLGQANTGELFF.

This sequence joins TRBV28 and TRBJ2-7; the TRBD1 assignment by TCRdb is unverifiable without DNA. The CDR3 contains 15 residues. CDR1 MDHEN and CDR2 SYDVKM come from the germline V gene. The CDR3 region is CASSRDSILGYEQYF.

The chain is built from TRBV28 and TRBJ2-7; the TRBD2 assignment by TCRdb is unverifiable without DNA. This CDR3 comprises 15 residues. Germline V gene data show CDR1 as MDHEN and CDR2 as SYDVKM. CDR3 region: CASSLMGGEPYEQYF. Drawing the rest from reference TRBV28 and TRBJ2-7, the complete variable domain is DVKVTQSSRYLVKRTGEKVFLECVQDMDHENMFWYRQDPGLGLRLIYFSYDVKMKEKGDIPEGYSVSREKKERFSLILESASTNQTSMYLCASSLMGGEPYEQYFGPGTRLTVT.

This clonotype is classed as medium-sized by frequency. The CDR3 loop reads CSAADRNYEQYF. The rearrangement uses TRBV20-1 and TRBJ2-7; no DNA is available, so the TRBD1 call from TCRdb remains unchecked. Germline-derived CDR1 and CDR2 are DFQATT and SNEGSKA (reference sequence). The CDR3 is made up of 12 amino acids.

Frequency places this clonotype as medium-sized. The chain employs TRBV2 and TRBJ2-3; TCRdb returns TRBD2, unconfirmable since there is no DNA. The CDR3 spans 16 residues. Per germline, CDR1 SNHLY and CDR2 FYNNEI. The CDR3 here is CASSDGTSVSTDTQYF.

The V and J genes are TRBV19 and TRBJ1-1. CDR1 and CDR2 from the germline V gene are LNHDA and SQIVND (reference sequence). The length of the CDR3 is 16 residues. CDR3 sequence: CASSIDREGVDTEAFF.

The genes are TRBV11-2 and TRBJ2-7; lacking DNA, the TRBD1 call made by TCRdb goes unchecked. This CDR3 has 15 residues. The germline V gene has CDR1 SGHAT and CDR2 FQNNGV. CDR3 region: CASSFGAGGLYEQYF.

This chain connects TRBV5-1 to TRBJ2-2; lacking DNA, the TRBD1 call made by TCRdb goes unchecked. The length of the CDR3 is 18 residues. Germline CDR1 SGHRS, CDR2 YFSETQ. The chain's CDR3 is CASSSGVFSRLLTGELFF.

This clonotype is called medium-sized (0.01 to 0.1%) based on its frequency. V gene TRBV20-1 combines with J gene TRBJ1-5; TCRdb gives TRBD1 as the D gene, but with no DNA this cannot be confirmed. The CDR3 sequence is 13 residues long. CDR1 and CDR2 (germline): DFQATT, SNEGSKA (reference sequence). CDR3 sequence: CSARSGVSQPQHF.

Frequency places this clonotype as medium-sized (0.01 to 0.1%). Here the CDR3 reads CSVGGGWNQPQHF. The chain couples TRBV29-1 to TRBJ1-5. This CDR3 region has 13 residues. Germline CDR1 is SQVTM and CDR2 is ANQGSEA.

The V call is TRBV19, the J call TRBJ2-1; TCRdb reports TRBD1, a call that lacks DNA to check it against. Germline V CDR1 and CDR2: LNHDA, SQIVND (reference sequence). This CDR3 has 15 amino acids. This CDR3 reads CASSFGTGGTNEQFF.

V gene TRBV30 combines with J gene TRBJ2-1; checking the TCRdb D call of TRBD1 is not possible without DNA. The CDR3 is 13 residues long. Germline-derived CDR1 and CDR2 are GTSNPN and SVGIG (reference sequence). The CDR3 loop is CACRVGTYNEQFF.

V is TRBV19 and J is TRBJ1-5. The CDR3 is made up of 15 amino acids. Germline CDR1 LNHDA, CDR2 SQIVND (reference sequence). CDR3 amino acids: CASSAHRNSNQPQHF.